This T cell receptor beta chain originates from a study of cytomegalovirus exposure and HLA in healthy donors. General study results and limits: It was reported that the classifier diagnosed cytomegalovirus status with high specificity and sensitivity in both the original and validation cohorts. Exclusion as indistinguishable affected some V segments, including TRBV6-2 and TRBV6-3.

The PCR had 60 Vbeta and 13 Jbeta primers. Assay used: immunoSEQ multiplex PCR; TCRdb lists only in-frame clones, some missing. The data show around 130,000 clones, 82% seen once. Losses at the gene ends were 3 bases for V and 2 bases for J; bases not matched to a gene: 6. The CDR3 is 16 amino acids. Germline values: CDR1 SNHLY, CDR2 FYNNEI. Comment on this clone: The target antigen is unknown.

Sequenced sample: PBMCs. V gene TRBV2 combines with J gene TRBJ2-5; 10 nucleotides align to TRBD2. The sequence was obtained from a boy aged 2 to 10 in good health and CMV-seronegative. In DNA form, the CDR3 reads TGTGCCAGCAGTGATGTTCTAGCGGGGGAGCAAGAGACCCAGTACTTC. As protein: CASSDVLAGEQETQYF.